This T cell receptor (beta chain) was sequenced for a study of T cells in Graves' hyperthyroidism and ophthalmopathy. The PBMCs studied were ones that came from about 10 ml fresh peripheral blood. Whole-study results and caveats: Researchers report that a 13 V-J model separated ophthalmopathy from stable hyperthyroidism.

Using RNA transcripts as the source, TCR beta CDR3 regions were amplified. An initial round of RT-PCR targeting the TCR CDR3 relied on the HTBI primer set. In TCRdb, the multiplex PCR reads were re-called with MiXCR into one record per CDR3 protein. The data contain 600,000 to 800,000 distinct CDR3 sequences, over 35% of them singletons. On this clonotype itself: No antigen is known for it. Relative to the germline gene, one junction end is altered; a read error may explain this.

The CDR3 length is 16 residues. CDR1 is SGHTA, CDR2 FQGTGA, per germline. The sample was blood. The receptor's source is a woman in her thirties or forties with Graves' hyperthyroidism. The chain uses TRBV7-3 and TRBJ1-3; maybe TRBD1 (5 bases). The CDR3 loop reads CASSQGPNNSGNTIYF. CDR3 DNA sequence: TGCGCCAGCAGCCAGGGACCGAATAACTCTGGAAACACCATATATTTT.